A selection of T cell receptor beta chains follows, all from one sample in a study of blood T cell repertoires in COVID-19. The method was immunoSEQ multiplex PCR; TCRdb's version includes in-frame clones alone and lacks a portion of them. The sample includes around 74,000 clones, roughly nine tenths of them seen just once. The sequenced material came from peripheral blood. These receptors originate from an elderly woman with active or convalescent COVID-19. Both conserved end residues are part of each CDR3. The order of the fields is D gene, J gene, clone size, V gene, CDR3 protein, CDR3 DNA. D genes are given only for firm matches. Size tells how often a clone was seen (once, few, many) or the class of an expanded clone, and some rows leave it out.

>-|TRBJ1-5|once|TRBV6-5
CASRLISGQPQHF
TGTGCCAGCAGGCTAATTTCTGGTCAGCCCCAGCATTTT
>TRBD2|TRBJ2-2|-|TRBV5-4
CASNFGHKTSGGTGELFF
TGTGCCAGCAACTTCGGGCATAAGACTAGCGGGGGAACCGGGGAGCTGTTTTTT
>-|TRBJ2-4|-|TRBV7-9
CASSLAWQGAKNIQYF
TGTGCCAGCAGCTTAGCGTGGCAGGGCGCCAAAAACATTCAGTACTTC
>TRBD1|TRBJ2-2|-|TRBV5-5
CASSLRYGQGNTGELFF
TGTGCCAGCAGCTTGAGGTATGGACAGGGGAACACCGGGGAGCTGTTTTTT
>TRBD1|TRBJ1-1|-|TRBV6-2/TRBV6-3
CASSGRQGLTEAFF
TGTGCCAGCAGTGGGAGACAGGGTCTCACTGAAGCTTTCTTT
>-|TRBJ2-7|-|TRBV11-3
CASSLTPSYEQYF
TGTGCCAGCAGCTTAACACCCTCCTACGAGCAGTACTTC
>TRBD2|TRBJ2-3|-|TRBV5-1
CASSFPMTSGGSYF
TGCGCCAGCAGCTTCCCGATGACTAGCGGGGGGTCGTATTTT
>-|TRBJ1-2|-|TRBV12-3/TRBV12-4
CASSPSISYGYTF
TGTGCCAGCAGTCCCAGTATCTCCTATGGCTACACCTTC
>TRBD1|TRBJ1-6|-|TRBV18
CASSPTGVSPLHF
TGTGCCAGCTCACCAACAGGGGTTTCACCCCTCCACTTT
>-|TRBJ1-3|-|TRBV25-1
CASSESRGWGNTIYF
TGTGCCAGCAGTGAATCCCGGGGTTGGGGAAACACCATATATTTT
>TRBD1|TRBJ1-2|-|TRBV19
CASSIDRGAMAGGYTF
TGTGCCAGTAGTATCGACAGGGGCGCCATGGCGGGTGGCTACACCTTC
>-|TRBJ1-1|-|TRBV4-3
CASSPGGVNTEAFF
TGCGCCAGCAGCCCGGGAGGGGTGAACACTGAAGCTTTCTTT
>-|TRBJ2-5|-|TRBV11-2
CASSLVGAPGTQYF
TGTGCCAGCAGCTTAGTGGGGGCCCCGGGGACCCAGTACTTC
>-|TRBJ2-3|once|TRBV5-4
CASSLLANTDTQYF
TGTGCCAGCAGCTTGCTAGCCAACACAGATACGCAGTATTTT
>-|TRBJ2-3|-|TRBV5-8
CASSLRGAVTDTQYF
TGTGCCAGCAGCTTACGGGGGGCGGTGACAGATACGCAGTATTTT
>TRBD1|TRBJ1-2|-|TRBV5-1
CASSLEGTGTGYTF
TGCGCCAGCAGCTTGGAAGGGACAGGGACCGGCTACACCTTC
>TRBD2|TRBJ2-3|-|TRBV10-3
CAIMGTSRDTDTQYF
TGTGCCATCATGGGGACTAGTCGGGACACAGATACGCAGTATTTT
>-|TRBJ2-2|-|TRBV5-1
CASGEVGVNTGELFF
TGCGCCAGCGGGGAGGTCGGGGTCAACACCGGGGAGCTGTTTTTT
>TRBD1|TRBJ1-6|few|TRBV2
CASLRLTGLNSPLHF
TGTGCCAGCCTACGTCTGACAGGGTTGAATTCACCCCTCCACTTT
>-|TRBJ1-1|-|TRBV6-4
CASSREGNTEAFF
TGTGCCAGCAGTCGAGAGGGAAACACTGAAGCTTTCTTT
>-|TRBJ1-4|-|TRBV6-6
CASSPGTATNEKLFF
TGTGCCAGCAGCCCCGGGACTGCAACTAATGAAAAACTGTTTTTT
>-|TRBJ2-5|-|TRBV27
CASSFSRQDQETQYF
TGTGCCAGCAGTTTCTCTCGACAGGACCAAGAGACCCAGTACTTC
>-|TRBJ1-1|once|TRBV19
CASSMTASLIEAFF
TGTGCCAGTAGTATGACAGCTTCCCTTATTGAAGCTTTCTTT
>-|TRBJ2-7|once|TRBV30
CAWSSGFGYEQYF
TGTGCCTGGAGTTCAGGGTTCGGCTACGAGCAGTACTTC
>TRBD2|TRBJ2-7|-|TRBV5-4
CASRSGGASGEQYF
TGTGCCAGCAGAAGCGGGGGGGCCTCAGGGGAGCAGTACTTC
>-|TRBJ1-3|-|TRBV19
CASSMGGTGNTIYF
TGTGCCAGTAGTATGGGGGGAACTGGAAACACCATATATTTT
>-|TRBJ1-5|once|TRBV4-1
CASSQETASNQPQHF
TGCGCCAGCAGCCAGGAGACAGCGAGCAATCAGCCCCAGCATTTT
>-|TRBJ1-5|-|TRBV7-4
CASSPPGGEAKSNQPQHF
TGTGCCAGCAGCCCCCCGGGGGGGGAAGCCAAGAGCAATCAGCCCCAGCATTTT
>TRBD1|TRBJ1-1|once|TRBV13
CASSSRGEAEAFF
TGTGCCAGCAGCTCCAGGGGGGAGGCTGAAGCTTTCTTT
>TRBD2|TRBJ2-1|-|TRBV30
CAFAGGSYNEQFF
TGTGCCTTTGCGGGGGGCTCCTACAATGAGCAGTTCTTC
>-|TRBJ2-7|-|TRBV2
CASSEVAYEQYF
TGTGCCAGCAGTGAGGTAGCTTACGAGCAGTACTTC
>-|TRBJ1-1|-|TRBV7-9
CASTPLAGTYTEAFF
TGTGCCAGCACCCCTCTAGCTGGGACATACACTGAAGCTTTCTTT
>-|TRBJ1-5|-|TRBV5-8
CASSLVKGGGGQPQHF
TGTGCCAGCAGCCTCGTCAAAGGGGGGGGAGGTCAGCCCCAGCATTTT
>-|TRBJ1-2|-|TRBV10-3
CAITQTDYGYTF
TGTGCCATCACCCAGACAGACTATGGCTACACCTTC
>TRBD2|TRBJ2-1|-|TRBV27
CASSATLLAGGRNEQFF
TGTGCCAGCAGTGCAACCCTACTAGCGGGGGGCCGGAATGAGCAGTTCTTC
>-|TRBJ2-5|-|TRBV5-4
CASRPAAEYQETQYF
TGTGCCAGCAGGCCAGCGGCTGAGTATCAAGAGACCCAGTACTTC
>-|TRBJ1-5|-|TRBV27
CASSLWGGGDQPQHF
TGTGCCAGCAGTTTATGGGGGGGTGGGGATCAGCCCCAGCATTTT
>-|TRBJ1-3|-|TRBV18
CASSPQISGNTIYF
TGTGCCAGCTCACCGCAGATCTCTGGAAACACCATATATTTT
>TRBD1|TRBJ1-2|-|TRBV27
CASTPDRSYGYTF
TGTGCCAGCACGCCGGACAGGAGCTATGGCTACACCTTC
>TRBD1|TRBJ1-2|-|TRBV27
CASSSRQGNYYGYTF
TGTGCCAGCAGTTCCCGACAGGGGAATTACTATGGCTACACCTTC
>TRBD2|TRBJ2-3|-|TRBV2
CASSGLAGATDTQYF
TGTGCCAGCAGTGGACTAGCGGGGGCCACAGATACGCAGTATTTT
>-|TRBJ1-1|-|TRBV5-5
CASSLLSDRTEAFF
TGTGCCAGCAGCTTGTTGTCAGATCGCACTGAAGCTTTCTTT
>-|TRBJ1-1|once|TRBV2
CASTEAARMNTEAFF
TGTGCCAGCACCGAAGCGGCCAGAATGAACACTGAAGCTTTCTTT
>TRBD1|TRBJ1-4|-|TRBV9
CASSPRGQYNEKLFF
TGTGCCAGCAGCCCAAGGGGACAGTATAATGAAAAACTGTTTTTT
>-|TRBJ2-5|-|TRBV5-1
CASSLAQETQYF
TGCGCCAGCAGCTTGGCCCAGGAGACCCAGTACTTC
>TRBD1|TRBJ1-6|-|TRBV6-5
CASTLGGRNSPLHF
TGTGCCAGCACCTTAGGGGGCCGGAATTCACCCCTCCACTTT
>TRBD1|TRBJ2-3|-|TRBV5-6
CASSLPLTRQGPTDTQYF
TGTGCCAGCAGCTTGCCCCTCACTAGACAGGGGCCCACAGATACGCAGTATTTT
>-|TRBJ1-5|-|TRBV7-2
CASSLAPGTGPQHF
TGTGCCAGCAGCTTAGCCCCAGGGACTGGGCCCCAGCATTTT
>-|TRBJ1-1|once|TRBV19
CASTWGGVNTEAFF
TGTGCCAGTACTTGGGGAGGTGTCAACACTGAAGCTTTCTTT
>-|TRBJ1-6|-|TRBV18
CASSPKGHVSSPLHF
TGTGCCAGCTCACCGAAAGGACATGTTTCTTCACCCCTCCACTTT
>TRBD1|TRBJ2-1|-|TRBV12-5
CASSGTGAPGQFF
TGTGCTAGTTCCGGGACAGGGGCGCCTGGGCAGTTCTTC
>TRBD2|TRBJ2-5|-|TRBV5-1
CASSLRAGGSETQYF
TGCGCCAGCAGCTTACGAGCGGGGGGTTCGGAGACCCAGTACTTC
>-|TRBJ2-3|-|TRBV18
CASSPLFSRKGDTQYF
TGTGCCAGCTCACCACTGTTCAGTAGAAAGGGGGATACGCAGTATTTT
>-|TRBJ1-4|-|TRBV4-3
CASSQEGGQRRFF
TGCGCCAGCAGCCAAGAGGGAGGGCAGAGGAGGTTTTTT
>-|TRBJ1-1|-|TRBV21-1
CASSKEGQDATEAFF
TGTGCCAGCAGCAAAGAGGGGCAGGATGCCACTGAAGCTTTCTTT